Listed below are T cell receptor beta chains from one sample, sequenced in a study of shared clonotypes between healthy human individuals. The protocol was immunoSEQ multiplex PCR, while the TCRdb copy is restricted to in-frame clones and leaves out a portion. The sample comprises over 300,000 clones, about nine tenths of which are singletons, and about 17% rests with the top ten. The sequencing sample was made of memory CD8+ T cells sorted from blood. The source of these receptors is a man aged 18 to 29 in good health. Each CDR3 is given with its conserved first and last residue. D genes are given only for firm matches. The listing skips clone size in some rows; elsewhere it reads once, few, many or a size class.

j_call: TRBJ2-5; clone_size: once; d_call: TRBD2; v_call: TRBV20-1; cdr3_length: 11; cdr3_nt: TGCAGTGCTAGAGGAGCGGGGGCCCAGTACTTC; cdr3_aa: CSARGAGAQYF
j_call: TRBJ2-5; clone_size: -; d_call: TRBD2; v_call: TRBV5-1; cdr3_length: 16; cdr3_nt: TGCGCCAGCAGCTTGGTCGCGGGGGGGCCGAGGGAGACCCAGTACTTC; cdr3_aa: CASSLVAGGPRETQYF
j_call: TRBJ2-5; clone_size: -; d_call: -; v_call: TRBV13; cdr3_length: 15; cdr3_nt: TGTGCCAGCAGCCTGGACCGGGGATCAGGGGAGACCCAGTACTTC; cdr3_aa: CASSLDRGSGETQYF
j_call: TRBJ2-6; clone_size: -; d_call: -; v_call: TRBV7-8; cdr3_length: 14; cdr3_nt: TGTGCCAGCAGCCCTGAAGCTGGGGCCAACGTCCTGACTTTC; cdr3_aa: CASSPEAGANVLTF
j_call: TRBJ2-7; clone_size: few; d_call: TRBD1; v_call: TRBV29-1; cdr3_length: 14; cdr3_nt: TGCAGCGTTGTAAGCGGGACAGGGGGTTACGAGCAGTACTTC; cdr3_aa: CSVVSGTGGYEQYF
j_call: TRBJ2-7; clone_size: -; d_call: TRBD1; v_call: TRBV30; cdr3_length: 13; cdr3_nt: TGTGCCTGGCGGGACAGGGGAGCCTACGAGCAGTACTTC; cdr3_aa: CAWRDRGAYEQYF
j_call: TRBJ1-5; clone_size: -; d_call: -; v_call: TRBV6-1; cdr3_length: 16; cdr3_nt: TGTGCCAGCAGTGGGGGCGACAGGAGGGGCAATCAGCCCCAGCATTTT; cdr3_aa: CASSGGDRRGNQPQHF
j_call: TRBJ1-2; clone_size: -; d_call: -; v_call: TRBV30; cdr3_length: 12; cdr3_nt: TGTGCCTGGAGTGTACTGGGCAATGGCTACACCTTC; cdr3_aa: CAWSVLGNGYTF
j_call: TRBJ2-7; clone_size: few; d_call: -; v_call: TRBV6-5; cdr3_length: 16; cdr3_nt: TGTGCCAGCAGTTACCCTACCGGGACGGAATCCTACGAGCAGTACTTC; cdr3_aa: CASSYPTGTESYEQYF
j_call: TRBJ1-5; clone_size: -; d_call: -; v_call: TRBV6-5; cdr3_length: 14; cdr3_nt: TGTGCCAGCAGTCCACAGGGAGGGAATCAGCCCCAGCATTTT; cdr3_aa: CASSPQGGNQPQHF
j_call: TRBJ1-6; clone_size: -; d_call: TRBD1; v_call: TRBV4-3; cdr3_length: 17; cdr3_nt: TGCGCCAGCAGCCCCTCCCCCCACAGGGGGGACAATTCACCCCTCCACTTT; cdr3_aa: CASSPSPHRGDNSPLHF
j_call: TRBJ2-7; clone_size: -; d_call: TRBD1; v_call: TRBV4-3; cdr3_length: 14; cdr3_nt: TGCGCCAGCAGCCAAGATACAGGGGCCTACGAGCAGTACTTC; cdr3_aa: CASSQDTGAYEQYF
j_call: TRBJ1-5; clone_size: -; d_call: -; v_call: TRBV2; cdr3_length: 16; cdr3_nt: TGTGCCAGCAGTGAATTGGGGTTGTATAGCAATCAGCCCCAGCATTTT; cdr3_aa: CASSELGLYSNQPQHF
j_call: TRBJ1-6; clone_size: -; d_call: -; v_call: TRBV4-1; cdr3_length: 17; cdr3_nt: TGCGCCAGCAGCCAAAACGTGGCCAGCTCCTATAATTCACCCCTCCACTTT; cdr3_aa: CASSQNVASSYNSPLHF
j_call: TRBJ2-7; clone_size: -; d_call: -; v_call: TRBV6-7; cdr3_length: 14; cdr3_nt: TGTGCCCCCTCACCCCGGACAGTTTCCTACGAGCAGTACTTC; cdr3_aa: CAPSPRTVSYEQYF
j_call: TRBJ2-7; clone_size: -; d_call: -; v_call: TRBV7-6; cdr3_length: 16; cdr3_nt: TGTGCCAGCAGCCTTAGTAAGACATGGAAGCCCTACGAGCAGTACTTC; cdr3_aa: CASSLSKTWKPYEQYF
j_call: TRBJ2-4; clone_size: few; d_call: TRBD2; v_call: TRBV13; cdr3_length: 16; cdr3_nt: TGTGCCAGCAGCTTACGCGGGGGGGCAGCCAAAAACATTCAGTACTTC; cdr3_aa: CASSLRGGAAKNIQYF
j_call: TRBJ2-3; clone_size: once; d_call: TRBD2; v_call: TRBV7-2; cdr3_length: 15; cdr3_nt: TGTGCCAGCAGCTTAGGAGCGGGAACCACAGATACGCAGTATTTT; cdr3_aa: CASSLGAGTTDTQYF
j_call: TRBJ2-7; clone_size: -; d_call: TRBD2; v_call: TRBV6-1; cdr3_length: 16; cdr3_nt: TGTGCCAGCAGTGAAGATGGAGCGGGGGGGCGGTACGAGCAGTACTTC; cdr3_aa: CASSEDGAGGRYEQYF
j_call: TRBJ2-7; clone_size: -; d_call: TRBD2; v_call: TRBV6-5; cdr3_length: 14; cdr3_nt: TGTGCCACCAAGCCCCGGACTAGCGGGAACGAGCAGTACTTC; cdr3_aa: CATKPRTSGNEQYF
j_call: TRBJ2-1; clone_size: -; d_call: TRBD2; v_call: TRBV4-1; cdr3_length: 17; cdr3_nt: TGCGCCAGCAGCCTCCCCGCCGGGGCTAGCGGATACAATGAGCAGTTCTTC; cdr3_aa: CASSLPAGASGYNEQFF
j_call: TRBJ2-3; clone_size: -; d_call: -; v_call: TRBV10-3; cdr3_length: 17; cdr3_nt: TGTGCCATCAGTGAGCAGGAGCGTGTGTCCTTCACAGATACGCAGTATTTT; cdr3_aa: CAISEQERVSFTDTQYF
j_call: TRBJ2-7; clone_size: -; d_call: -; v_call: TRBV5-1; cdr3_length: 16; cdr3_nt: TGCGCCAGCAGCTTTGTTCAGGGATCTAGCTCCTACGAGCAGTACTTC; cdr3_aa: CASSFVQGSSSYEQYF
j_call: TRBJ1-4; clone_size: -; d_call: TRBD1; v_call: TRBV6-6; cdr3_length: 14; cdr3_nt: TGTGCCAGCAGGGCTACAGGGGGTGTTGAAAAACTGTTTTTT; cdr3_aa: CASRATGGVEKLFF
j_call: TRBJ2-7; clone_size: -; d_call: -; v_call: TRBV2; cdr3_length: 15; cdr3_nt: TGTGCCAGCAGGTACAGGGATATTACCTCCTACGAGCAGTACTTC; cdr3_aa: CASRYRDITSYEQYF
j_call: TRBJ2-7; clone_size: -; d_call: TRBD2; v_call: TRBV6-5; cdr3_length: 14; cdr3_nt: TGTGCCAGCAGCCTAGCGGGAGGGCGCAACGAGCAGTACTTC; cdr3_aa: CASSLAGGRNEQYF
j_call: TRBJ2-2; clone_size: once; d_call: TRBD1; v_call: TRBV13; cdr3_length: 19; cdr3_nt: TGTGCCAGCAGCTTAGGCGTGGGGAAACAGGGGATTTACACCGGGGAGCTGTTTTTT; cdr3_aa: CASSLGVGKQGIYTGELFF
j_call: TRBJ2-2; clone_size: -; d_call: TRBD1; v_call: TRBV5-4; cdr3_length: 16; cdr3_nt: TGTGCCAGCAGCTTTGAGTGGGACAGGGGATCCGGGGAGCTGTTTTTT; cdr3_aa: CASSFEWDRGSGELFF
j_call: TRBJ2-3; clone_size: -; d_call: -; v_call: TRBV28; cdr3_length: 16; cdr3_nt: TGTGCCAGCAGTTCGCCGATTAGGGCTAGCACAGATACGCAGTATTTT; cdr3_aa: CASSSPIRASTDTQYF
j_call: TRBJ2-3; clone_size: -; d_call: -; v_call: TRBV29-1; cdr3_length: 14; cdr3_nt: TGCAGCGTTGAAGGCACGGGGGCTGGAGATACGCAGTATTTT; cdr3_aa: CSVEGTGAGDTQYF
j_call: TRBJ1-2; clone_size: -; d_call: -; v_call: TRBV9; cdr3_length: 16; cdr3_nt: TGTGCCAGCAGCCACCCTCGAGAGGGGTCAAACTATGGCTACACCTTC; cdr3_aa: CASSHPREGSNYGYTF
j_call: TRBJ1-2; clone_size: few; d_call: -; v_call: TRBV7-9; cdr3_length: 15; cdr3_nt: TGTGCCAGCAGCTTAGATCCCGGGCTGGAGGGCGGCTACACCTTC; cdr3_aa: CASSLDPGLEGGYTF